The 15 T cell receptor beta chains below come from one sample, sequenced in a study of blood T cell repertoires in COVID-19. Clones were read by immunoSEQ multiplex PCR, and TCRdb kept only the in-frame ones, dropping some. The top ten hold 15% to 20% of the sample, which has approximately 84,000 clones, just under 80% seen once. Sequencing input: peripheral blood. The receptors derive from a human donor in a cohort sampled during active COVID-19.

The rearrangement joins TRBV6-5 to TRBJ2-7; 8 bases align to TRBD1. The CDR3 has 12 residues. V lost 10 bases, J lost 5 bases, and 7 bases stayed unmatched. CDR1 is MNHEY, CDR2 SVGAGI, per germline. The CDR3: CATVDRVDEQYF. The CDR3 DNA sequence: TGTGCCACCGTGGACAGGGTGGACGAGCAGTACTTC.

This clone came up a few times. J is TRBJ1-2 and V is TRBV5-6; D is perhaps TRBD1 (6 bases). V was clipped by 3 bases and J by 9 bases, with 15 bases between them. The CDR3 has 13 residues. Germline V gene lookup returns CDR1 SGHDT and CDR2 YYEEEE. The CDR3 DNA follows: TGTGCCAGCAGCTCCCACAGGGAGCCAAGCTACACCTTC. Its protein product is CASSSHREPSYTF.

This clone was observed a handful of times. V is TRBV7-9 and J is TRBJ2-2; the D is unclear. The CDR3 has 14 amino acids. Trimming pared 3 bases from V and 1 base from J, leaving 6 bases between. CDR1 is SEHNR, CDR2 FQNEAQ, per germline (reference sequence). The CDR3 nucleotides are TGTGCCAGCAGCTTCCTCCGGAACACCGGGGAGCTGTTTTTT. It translates to CASSFLRNTGELFF.

This clone was detected only a few times. The rearrangement uses TRBV28 and TRBJ2-7; 13 nucleotides line up with TRBD2. The trim removed 7 bases at V and 2 bases at J, leaving 5 bases unmatched. The CDR3 consists of 15 residues. Germline V CDR1 and CDR2: MDHEN, SYDVKM. In nucleotides, the CDR3 is TGTGCCAGCACCTCCGGGACTAGCGGGACCTACGAGCAGTACTTC. This translates into CASTSGTSGTYEQYF.

CDR3 DNA: TGTGCCAGTAGTAAACGGACAGGGTCACCCTACAATGAGCAGTTCTTC. The encoded protein is CASSKRTGSPYNEQFF. V usage is TRBV19 and J usage is TRBJ2-1; 8 positions match TRBD1. V dropped 4 bases and J dropped 2; count of bases not matched to a gene: 7. Per the germline V gene, CDR1 is LNHDA and CDR2 is SQIVND (reference sequence). This CDR3 contains 16 residues.

This clone was counted a few times. The CDR3 loop is CASSLPRDRGTNQPQHF. The CDR3 region has the DNA TGTGCCAGCAGCCTCCCCCGGGACAGGGGAACTAATCAGCCCCAGCATTTT. The rearrangement links TRBV28 to TRBJ1-5; 10 nucleotides line up with TRBD1. V was clipped by 6 bases and J by 4 bases; unmatched bases: 12. The CDR3 runs to 17 residues. Germline values: CDR1 MDHEN, CDR2 SYDVKM.

The V gene is TRBV3-1 (or the pseudogene TRBV3-2), the J gene TRBJ2-7, with TRBD2 matching 7 bases. V shed 9 bases and J 4 bases; nucleotides not matched to a gene: 6. CDR1 and CDR2 from the germline V gene are LGHDT and YNNKEL (reference sequence). The CDR3 totals 12 residues. The CDR3 spells CASTGTTYEQYF. The CDR3 region has the DNA TGTGCCAGTACGGGGACTACATACGAGCAGTACTTC.

The chain joins TRBV6-5 to TRBJ2-7; 7 nucleotides agree with TRBD1. The CDR3 covers 15 residues. Germline assignment: CDR1 MNHEY and CDR2 SVGAGI. J gave up 1 base and V 4 bases, and 7 bases lay outside the gene matches. The CDR3 bases are TGTGCCAGCAGTTCTCCGGGACAGTCTTCCTACGAGCAGTACTTC. It yields the protein CASSSPGQSSYEQYF.

This clone has just a few counts. This chain's CDR3 is CASSLAETARPYEQYF. The CDR3 bases are TGCGCCAGCAGCTTGGCCGAGACAGCCCGTCCCTACGAGCAGTACTTC. This sequence joins TRBV5-1 and TRBJ2-7; TRBD1 might be the D (5 bases). Germline CDR1 reads SGHRS; CDR2 reads YFSETQ. The CDR3 extends over 16 amino acids. The V and J ends lost 0 bases and 2 bases respectively, with 15 bases between them.

The V gene is TRBV28, the J gene TRBJ1-5; D gene uncertain. Trimming pared 2 bases from V and 6 bases from J, leaving 11 bases between. The CDR3 totals 14 residues. Looked up from germline, CDR1 is MDHEN and CDR2 is SYDVKM. Written as DNA, the CDR3 is TGTGCCAGCAGTTTAGGAGGGTCGGGTCAGCCCCAGCATTTT. Its protein product is CASSLGGSGQPQHF.

The chain links TRBV6-5 to TRBJ2-2; 8 bases align to TRBD2. Germline-derived CDR1 and CDR2 are MNHEY and SVGAGI. Losses at the gene ends were 7 bases for V and 7 bases for J; bases not matched to a gene: 5. The CDR3 extends over 13 amino acids. DNA of the CDR3: TGTGCCAGCACAGCGGGAGTTGGCGGGGAGCTGTTTTTT. This sequence encodes CASTAGVGGELFF.

This chain links TRBV2 with TRBJ1-2, with 8 bases aligning to TRBD1. Germline assignment: CDR1 SNHLY and CDR2 FYNNEI. Losses at the gene ends were 5 bases for V and 3 bases for J; bases not matched to a gene: 2. The length of the CDR3 is 13 residues. The CDR3 loop is CASSHRGDYGYTF. For the CDR3, the DNA is TGTGCCAGCAGTCACAGGGGGGACTATGGCTACACCTTC.

V gene TRBV12-3 or TRBV12-4 combines with J gene TRBJ2-1; D call uncertain. Trimming removed 4 bases from V and 5 bases from J, with 9 bases in between. CDR3 length equals 13 residues. CDR3 sequence: CASSSRIHNEQFF. Written as DNA, the CDR3 is TGTGCCAGCAGTTCTAGAATCCACAATGAGCAGTTCTTC.

V usage is TRBV11-3 and J usage is TRBJ2-3; D is possibly TRBD2 (6 bases). The CDR3 contains 16 residues. CDR1 and CDR2 from the germline V gene are SGHNT and YENEEA. V lost 1 base, J lost 5 bases, and 16 bases lay in between. CDR3 sequence reads: CASSLGPRGSGDTQYF. For the CDR3, the DNA is TGTGCCAGCAGCTTAGGCCCCCGGGGGAGTGGAGATACGCAGTATTTT. Based on the CDR3 plus reference TRBV11-3 and TRBJ2-3, the full variable domain is EAGVVQSPRYKIIEKKQPVAFWCNPISGHNTLYWYLQNLGQGPELLIRYENEEAVDDSQLPKDRFSAERLKGVDSTLKIQPAELGDSAVYLCASSLGPRGSGDTQYFGPGTRLTVL.

The chain uses TRBV5-1 and TRBJ2-7; tentative D call: TRBD2 (6 bases). Germline values: CDR1 SGHRS, CDR2 YFSETQ. CDR3 size: 15 residues. The ends were cut back, 0 bases at V and 3 bases at J, with 13 bases in the middle. Here the CDR3 DNA reads TGCGCCAGCAGCTTGGCCGGCGGGGAACTCTACGAGCAGTACTTC. Protein product: CASSLAGGELYEQYF.